The 10 T cell receptor beta chains given below trace back to one sample, sequenced in a study of T cells in Graves' hyperthyroidism and ophthalmopathy. The investigators amplified TCR beta CDR3 regions from RNA transcripts. The TCR CDR3 was amplified in a first-round RT-PCR using the HTBI primer set. TCRdb reanalysed the multiplex PCR reads using MiXCR and keeps one entry per CDR3 protein. The table has hundreds of thousands of distinct CDR3 sequences, 15% to 17% seen once. Sequenced input: blood. The receptors derive from a woman aged 18-29 years with Graves' hyperthyroidism.

In DNA form, the CDR3 reads TGTGCCAGTAGTATATCGGCGGCGTCTAATGAAAAACTGTTTTTT. It encodes CASSISAASNEKLFF. The J gene is TRBJ1-4, the V gene TRBV19; D uncertain. CDR3 length: 15 amino acids. Germline CDR1 reads LNHDA; CDR2 reads SQIVND (reference sequence). The V end lost 2 bases, the J end lost 3 bases, and 10 bases lay between the germline ends.

As concerns this clonotype: Sequence at one end of the junction differs from germline and may be a read error. The V gene is TRBV7-9, the J gene TRBJ2-1; no firm D call. This CDR3 region has 15 residues. The germline CDR1 and CDR2 sequences are SEHNR and FQNEAQ (reference sequence). The CDR3, as DNA: TGTGCCAGCAGCTTTGGTCGGTTATCCTACAATGAGCAGTCCTTC. Amino acid sequence: CASSFGRLSYNEQSF.

This chain uses TRBV5-6 with TRBJ1-3; tentatively, D is TRBD1 (6 bases). This CDR3 contains 16 residues. Trimming took off 4 bases at V and 3 bases at J, with 17 bases between the two ends. The germline V gene encodes CDR1 SGHDT and CDR2 YYEEEE. The chain's CDR3 is CASSQAHGGRGNTIYF. The CDR3 nucleotides are TGTGCCAGCAGCCAGGCGCACGGGGGCCGTGGAAACACCATATATTTT.

This clonotype was counted at least ten times. The chain employs TRBV6-1 and TRBJ2-3; TRBD2 matches 10 bases. V shed 4 bases, J shed 4 bases, and the junction held 5 bases outside the gene matches. The CDR3 covers 15 residues. The V gene's germline CDR1 is MNHNS and CDR2 SASEGT. The CDR3 protein is CASSGGSGRADTQYF. CDR3 DNA sequence: TGTGCCAGCAGTGGAGGGAGCGGGAGGGCAGATACGCAGTATTTT.

At least ten counts were recorded for this clonotype. The chain links TRBV12-3 or TRBV12-4 to TRBJ2-7; D is perhaps TRBD1 (6 bases). V lost 3 bases to trimming and J lost 5 bases, with 14 bases between them. The CDR3 spans 14 residues. CDR3 nucleotides: TGTGCCAGCAGTTTTAACAGGGCAGGGGACGAGCAGTACTTC. Its protein is CASSFNRAGDEQYF.

The chain joins TRBV2 to TRBJ2-7; TRBD2 matches at 11 bases. The CDR3 is 16 amino acids. J gave up 3 bases and V 7 bases, and 11 bases lay outside the gene matches. The germline V gene encodes CDR1 SNHLY and CDR2 FYNNEI. CDR3 in DNA: TGTGCCAGCACCCTAGCGGGGGGCTCCGCCCGCTACGAGCAGTACTTC. Its protein product is CASTLAGGSARYEQYF. Drawing the rest from reference TRBV2 and TRBJ2-7, the complete variable domain is EPEVTQTPSHQVTQMGQEVILRCVPISNHLYFYWYRQILGQKVEFLVSFYNNEISEKSEIFDDQFSVERPDGSNFTLKIRSTKLEDSAMYFCASTLAGGSARYEQYFGPGTRLTVT.

In its sample, this clonotype was seen many times. This chain joins TRBV6-5 and TRBJ2-5; D not resolved. With 0 bases removed from V and 5 bases from J, the gap between germline ends came to 10 bases. Germline V gene lookup returns CDR1 MNHEY and CDR2 SVGAGI. The CDR3 consists of 14 residues. The CDR3 here is CASSYSRLSETQYF. CDR3 nucleotide sequence: TGTGCCAGCAGTTACTCGCGGCTGTCGGAGACCCAGTACTTC.

This clonotype was observed a few times. This chain uses TRBV6-1 with TRBJ2-6; D not resolved. CDR1 MNHNS and CDR2 SASEGT come from the germline V gene. With 4 bases removed from V and 0 bases from J, the gap between germline ends came to 7 bases. The CDR3 spans 15 residues. The CDR3 sequence is CASSVVDSGANVLTF. The CDR3 coding sequence is TGTGCCAGCAGTGTGGTGGACTCTGGGGCCAACGTCCTGACTTTC.

In the case of this clonotype: Compared with germline, one end of the junction differs, possibly owing to a read error. The chain is built from TRBV11-3 and TRBJ1-1; D is ambiguous. The CDR3 has 13 residues. Germline V CDR1 and CDR2: SGHNT, YENEEA. CDR3 sequence reads: CASSLGLNTGAFF. CDR3 coding DNA: TGTGCCAGCAGCTTAGGGTTGAACACTGGAGCTTTCTTT.

This clonotype appeared a few times. The chain employs TRBV24-1 and TRBJ2-1, with unresolved D. Germline V gives CDR1 KGHDR, CDR2 SFDVKD. Between the trimmed V and J ends, which lost 3 bases and 7 bases, there was a span of 3 bases. The CDR3 is 11 residues long. DNA of the CDR3: TGTGCCACCAGTGATCCGAATGAGCAGTTCTTC. This gives the protein CATSDPNEQFF.